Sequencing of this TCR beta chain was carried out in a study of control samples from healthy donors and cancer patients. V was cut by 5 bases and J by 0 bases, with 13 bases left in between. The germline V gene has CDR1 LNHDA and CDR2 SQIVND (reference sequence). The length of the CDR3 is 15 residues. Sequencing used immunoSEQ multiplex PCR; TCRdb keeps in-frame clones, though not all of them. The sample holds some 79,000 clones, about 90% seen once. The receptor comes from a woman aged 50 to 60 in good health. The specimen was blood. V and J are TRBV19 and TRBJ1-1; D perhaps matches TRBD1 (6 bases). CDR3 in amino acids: CASSPGARMNTEAFF. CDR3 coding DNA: TGTGCCAGTAGTCCAGGGGCCAGGATGAACACTGAAGCTTTCTTT.